This T cell receptor (beta chain) was recorded in a study of Ad26.COV2.S vaccination and SARS-CoV-2 variants. Study details: Sample donor was a member of the COV1001 Ad26.COV2.S trial arm. Intramuscular Ad26.COV2.S doses were given once or twice, 56 days apart.

Broader study findings: Placebo recipients and vaccine recipients were similar in non-spike TCR breadth. Assessments of TCR breadth and depth may have underestimated the total T cell responses.

The treatment is: 15 to 20 received Ad26.COV2.S at low or high dose, single or two shots; 5 received placebo; per-sample allocation not given. The investigators took samples on day 63 after the first vaccine or placebo injection. Turning to this clone: Its antigen is not known.

Germline V gene sequence: CDR1 MGHRA, CDR2 YSYEKL. Trimming took off 5 bases at V and 10 bases at J, with 18 bases between the two ends. This CDR3 contains 14 residues. This table comes from immunoSEQ multiplex PCR, and its TCRdb copy is limited to in-frame clones, with some not included. The sample has 430,000 or so clones; roughly nine tenths are singletons. Material: peripheral blood, obtained in a trial of Ad26.COV2.S vaccine versus placebo. This receptor was taken from a person between 18 and 60 years old who received the Ad26.COV2.S COVID-19 vaccine or a placebo. The chain links TRBV4-1 to TRBJ2-1; possibly TRBD2 for D (5 bases). This chain's CDR3 is CASSSRTDSREQFF. The CDR3 DNA sequence: TGCGCCAGCAGCTCCCGGACTGACTCCAGGGAGCAGTTCTTC.